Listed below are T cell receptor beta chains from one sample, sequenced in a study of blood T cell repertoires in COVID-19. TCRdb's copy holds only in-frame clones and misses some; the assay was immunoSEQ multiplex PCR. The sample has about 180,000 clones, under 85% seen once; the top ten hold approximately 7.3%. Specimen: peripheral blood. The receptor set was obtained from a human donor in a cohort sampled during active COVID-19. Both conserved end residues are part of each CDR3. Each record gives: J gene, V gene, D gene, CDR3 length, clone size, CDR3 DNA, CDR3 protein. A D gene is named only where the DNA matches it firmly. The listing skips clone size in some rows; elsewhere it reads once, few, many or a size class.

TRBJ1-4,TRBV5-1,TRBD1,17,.,TGCGCCAGCAGCTGGGACCCGGGACAGGGGGTTGGTGAAAAACTGTTTTTT,CASSWDPGQGVGEKLFF
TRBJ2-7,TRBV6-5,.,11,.,TGTGCCAGCCGGGGAGGAAACGAGCAGTACTTC,CASRGGNEQYF
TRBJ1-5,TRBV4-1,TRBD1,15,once,TGCGCCAGCAGCCCCTCAGGGGGACTCAATCAGCCCCAGCATTTT,CASSPSGGLNQPQHF
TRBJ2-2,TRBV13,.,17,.,TGTGCCAGCAGCTCCACCTCGTGGGCCGCGAACACCGGGGAGCTGTTTTTT,CASSSTSWAANTGELFF
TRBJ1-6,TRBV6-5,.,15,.,TGTGCCAGTAGGGGGGGGAGCTCCTATAATTCACCCCTCCACTTT,CASRGGSSYNSPLHF
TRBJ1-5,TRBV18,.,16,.,TGTGCCAGCTCGTCTCTCAAAACGGGGGAAAATCAGCCCCAGCATTTT,CASSSLKTGENQPQHF
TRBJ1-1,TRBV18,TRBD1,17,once,TGTGCCAGCTCACGTAACCGACAGGGGGAAGCTGGCACTGAAGCTTTCTTT,CASSRNRQGEAGTEAFF
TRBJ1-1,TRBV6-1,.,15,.,TGTGCCAGCAGTGAACTTTCAGGGTTGAACACTGAAGCTTTCTTT,CASSELSGLNTEAFF
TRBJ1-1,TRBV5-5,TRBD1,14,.,TGTGCCAGCAGCTTCGGACAGGGGGGCTCTGAAGCTTTCTTT,CASSFGQGGSEAFF
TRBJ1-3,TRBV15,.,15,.,TGTGCCACCAGCAGAGTCAGGAACTCTGGAAACACCATATATTTT,CATSRVRNSGNTIYF
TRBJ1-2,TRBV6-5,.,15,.,TGTGCCAGCAGCACCAGGACAGCAGCTAACTATGGCTACACCTTC,CASSTRTAANYGYTF
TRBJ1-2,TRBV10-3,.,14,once,TGTGCCATCATGCCCAATGAGGGCAACTATGGCTACACCTTC,CAIMPNEGNYGYTF
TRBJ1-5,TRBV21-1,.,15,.,TGTGCCAGCAGAGAAAGGACAGGGGGGAATCAGCCCCAGCATTTT,CASRERTGGNQPQHF
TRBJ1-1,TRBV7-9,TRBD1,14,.,TGTGCCAGCAGCTTATCAGGGGGGAACACTGAAGCTTTCTTT,CASSLSGGNTEAFF
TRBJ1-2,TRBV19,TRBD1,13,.,TGTGCCAGTAGTGCAGGGACAGGGGTTGGCTACACCTTC,CASSAGTGVGYTF
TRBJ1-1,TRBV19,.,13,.,TGTGCCAGTAGGGGGACACCGAACACTGAAGCTTTCTTT,CASRGTPNTEAFF